This T cell receptor beta chain was recovered during a study of T cells in localized non-small cell lung cancer. General observations from the study: A median of roughly 52 of the top 100 tumor clones appeared in adjacent lung, which was paired and uninvolved. Longer overall survival associated with higher blood T cell density; shorter survival with higher adjacent-lung clonality. Sequencing involved a lone tumor region, leaving heterogeneity possible. Clonality peaked in uninvolved adjacent lung rather than tumor.

As concerns this clone: Its antigen is undetermined.

The protocol was immunoSEQ multiplex PCR, while the TCRdb copy is restricted to in-frame clones and leaves out a portion. The table has 29,000 or so clones, more than 70% seen once. V lost 4 bases to trimming and J lost 3 bases; unmatched junction nucleotides: 6. Germline V gene lookup returns CDR1 SNHLY and CDR2 FYNNEI. The CDR3 runs to 15 residues. The sample in question was peripheral blood, obtained before any cancer treatment. V usage is TRBV2 and J usage is TRBJ2-5; TRBD2 matches 9 bases. This TCR derives from a female donor older than 55 with stage III squamous cell lung carcinoma. The CDR3 is CASSAVLAGKETQYF. CDR3 bases: TGTGCCAGCAGTGCCGTACTAGCGGGTAAAGAGACCCAGTACTTC.